This T cell receptor (beta chain) stems from a study of shared clonotypes between healthy human individuals. Study results and caveats: Sampling covered nothing but blood. Tissue TCR repertoires likely differ from those found in blood.

Free of recent acute infections or vaccinations, the donors were healthy HIV-negative adults. Genomic DNA came from tens of millions of PBMCs in unsorted samples. The junction had 12 bases not matched to a gene; V was cut back by 3 bases and J by 2 bases. CDR3 length: 18 residues. Germline values: CDR1 KGHSH, CDR2 LQKENI. Here immunoSEQ multiplex PCR was the method, and the copy in TCRdb shows in-frame clones only, minus some. The sample contains about 490,000 clones, more than 75% of which appear only once. This clone was seen ten or more times. Its antigen is not known. The chain has TRBV18 and TRBJ2-7, with TRBD2 identical over 11 bases. What was sequenced was PBMCs. The sequence was collected from a woman aged 40-49 years in good health. Some clones in this sample may be carry-over from other donors' samples. CDR3 residues: CASSPDLGLAENPYEQYF. DNA for the CDR3: TGTGCCAGCTCACCTGACCTGGGACTAGCGGAGAATCCCTACGAGCAGTACTTC. Full variable domain (remainder filled in from reference TRBV18 and TRBJ2-7): NAGVMQNPRHLVRRRGQEARLRCSPMKGHSHVYWYRQLPEEGLKFMVYLQKENIIDESGMPKERFSAEFPKEGPSILRIQQVVRGDSAAYFCASSPDLGLAENPYEQYFGPGTRLTVT.